Each of the 19 T cell receptor beta chains below was sequenced from the same sample in a study of blood T cells in healthy people across ages. A second PCR of roughly 7 to 11 cycles used a sample-barcoded 5' primer and a J-beta primer mix. TCRdb re-called the 5' RACE reads through MiXCR, storing one row per CDR3 protein. The sample holds about 730,000 distinct CDR3 sequences; roughly 45% are singletons and the top ten take approximately 22%. Material for sequencing was blood. The receptors shown here come from a woman aged 55-69 years in good health.

This clonotype was picked up many times. The CDR3 nucleotides read TGTGCCAGCAGCAAAGAGGGTTACAAGACCGAGCCTGGGGCCAACGTCCTGACTTTC. This codes for CASSKEGYKTEPGANVLTF. The V and J genes are TRBV21-1 and TRBJ2-6. TRBV21-1 constitutes a pseudogene. This CDR3 has 19 residues.

The genes are TRBV6-2 or TRBV6-3 and TRBJ2-5, with TRBD2 matching 12 bases. V dropped 5 bases and J dropped 5; count of bases not matched to a gene: 18. CDR3 length: 19 residues. Germline assignment: CDR1 MNHEY and CDR2 SVGEGT. The CDR3 reads CASSSPFGTSGSLRETQYF. The DNA for the CDR3 is TGTGCCAGCAGTAGTCCTTTCGGGACTAGCGGGTCCCTGAGGGAGACCCAGTACTTC.

This clonotype has a handful of counts. V is TRBV20-1 and J is TRBJ2-7, with 10 bases that match TRBD2. V was clipped by 5 bases and J by 0 bases; unmatched bases: 7. The CDR3 is 15 amino acids. Germline-derived CDR1 and CDR2 are DFQATT and SNEGSKA (reference sequence). CDR3 nucleotide sequence: TGCAGTGCTGAGCGAAGCGGGGGGGACTCCTACGAGCAGTACTTC. Protein: CSAERSGGDSYEQYF.

This clonotype appeared once. The CDR3 loop is CAWSVENQPQHF. The CDR3 nucleotides read TGTGCCTGGAGTGTAGAAAATCAGCCCCAGCATTTT. V and J are TRBV30 and TRBJ1-5; D ambiguous. Trimming removed 0 bases at V and 4 bases at J, with 4 bases between. This CDR3 is 12 amino acids long. Germline V lookup: CDR1 GTSNPN, CDR2 SVGIG (reference sequence).

V gene TRBV11-1 combines with J gene TRBJ2-5, with 9 bases identical to TRBD1. J gave up 4 bases and V 5 bases, and 14 bases lay outside the gene matches. The germline gives CDR1 SGHAT, CDR2 FQDESV (reference sequence). The CDR3 contains 17 residues. Here the CDR3 DNA reads TGTGCCAGCAGCGGGCTAGGCGTACAGGGGGCAGGAGAGACCCAGTACTTC. It yields the protein CASSGLGVQGAGETQYF.

The rearrangement links TRBV30 to TRBJ2-3, with D perhaps matching TRBD2 (6 bases). The germline V gene has CDR1 GTSNPN and CDR2 SVGIG (reference sequence). Trimming cost V 0 bases and J 1 base, with 20 bases left between them. The CDR3 sequence is 18 residues long. CDR3 sequence (DNA): TGTGCCTGGAGTGTCCGCCGAACGCGGGGCGTCGGCACAGATACGCAGTATTTT. Translation gives CAWSVRRTRGVGTDTQYF. Based on the CDR3 plus reference TRBV30 and TRBJ2-3, the full variable domain is SQTIHQWPATLVQPVGSPLSLECTVEGTSNPNLYWYRQAAGRGLQLLFYSVGIGQISSEVPQNLSASRPQDRQFILSSKKLLLSDSGFYLCAWSVRRTRGVGTDTQYFGPGTRLTVL.

Comment on this clonotype: This could be a read error, since a much larger clone is one nucleotide away. The chain joins TRBV10-3 to TRBJ2-7; possibly TRBD1 or TRBD2 for D (5 bases each). CDR1 is ENHRY, CDR2 SYGVKD, per germline. V gave up 0 bases and J gave up 5 bases, with 14 bases separating them. This CDR3 contains 15 residues. CDR3 loop: CAISESGPDAHEQYF. The CDR3 nucleotides read TGTGCCATCAGTGAGTCGGGACCTGATGCCCACGAGCAGTACTTC.

This clonotype occurred once. The V and J genes are TRBV5-1 and TRBJ2-1; no firm D call. V lost 4 bases and J lost 0, with 17 bases in between. Germline assignment: CDR1 SGHRS and CDR2 YFSETQ. The CDR3 covers 17 residues. The CDR3 loop is CASSRMSSASSYNEQFF. DNA for the CDR3: TGCGCCAGCAGCCGAATGTCTTCCGCAAGCTCCTACAATGAGCAGTTCTTC.

V and J are TRBV29-1 and TRBJ1-2, with D possibly being TRBD1 (5 bases). Trimming took 8 bases from V and 8 from J, leaving 21 bases between them. The germline V gene has CDR1 SQVTM and CDR2 ANQGSEA. The CDR3 is made up of 13 amino acids. As DNA, the CDR3 is TGCAGCACCCCGAAGGGGTGGGTCTGGGGCTACACCTTC. This translates into CSTPKGWVWGYTF.

The V call is TRBV7-2, the J call TRBJ2-7, with 12 bases matching TRBD2. From germline, CDR1 is SGHTA and CDR2 FQGNSA. CDR3 length: 15 amino acids. After removal of 5 bases from V and 2 bases from J, the junction contained 4 bases not matched to a gene. The CDR3 DNA reads TGTGCCAGCAGCCGGACTAGCGGGGCCCCCTACGAGCAGTACTTC. Residues: CASSRTSGAPYEQYF.

This clonotype came up many times. The V call is TRBV29-1, the J call TRBJ2-6; D call uncertain. Germline V CDR1 and CDR2: SQVTM, ANQGSEA. Trimming shortened V by 5 bases and J by 0 bases, and 14 bases separated the two germline ends. The CDR3 is made up of 16 amino acids. DNA of the CDR3: TGCAGCGTTCTGGACCGGACCCCCTCTGGGGCCAACGTCCTGACTTTC. Translating gives CSVLDRTPSGANVLTF.

The genes are TRBV12-3 or TRBV12-4 and TRBJ2-7; D gene unclear. Trimming stripped 6 bases from V and 2 bases from J, with 11 bases between. The CDR3 spans 13 residues. The chain's CDR3 is CASREPGAYEQYF. CDR3 bases: TGTGCCAGCAGAGAGCCAGGAGCCTACGAGCAGTACTTC.

The table lists this clonotype with a few counts. The V call is TRBV6-1, the J call TRBJ2-7, with TRBD1 as a possible D gene (5 bases). The V end lost 2 bases, the J end lost 5 bases, and 13 bases lay between the germline ends. Germline lookup yields CDR1 MNHNS and CDR2 SASEGT. The CDR3 has 14 residues. The DNA for the CDR3 is TGTGCCAGCAGTGAAACAGGTTCGGGTAACGAGCAGTACTTC. Its protein product is CASSETGSGNEQYF.

The chain uses TRBV7-9 and TRBJ1-1, with TRBD1 matching 11 bases. The CDR3 is 16 residues long. V shed 5 bases, J shed 1 base, and the junction held 6 bases outside the gene matches. Per the germline V gene, CDR1 is SEHNR and CDR2 is FQNEAQ (reference sequence). The chain's CDR3 is CASSPGQGAWNTEAFF. DNA of the CDR3: TGTGCCAGCAGCCCCGGACAGGGGGCCTGGAACACTGAAGCTTTCTTT.

This chain uses TRBV9 with TRBJ2-1; D is perhaps TRBD2 (5 bases). CDR1 is SGDLS and CDR2 is YYNGEE in the germline V gene. The CDR3 length is 15 residues. With 2 bases removed from V and 7 bases from J, the gap between germline ends came to 16 bases. This CDR3 is CASSVFRGARNEQFF. The CDR3, as DNA: TGTGCCAGCAGCGTTTTCCGGGGAGCAAGGAATGAGCAGTTCTTC.

This clonotype was seen a handful of times. This rearrangement joins TRBV13 to TRBJ1-1; 12 positions match TRBD1. V shed 5 bases, J shed 3 bases, and the junction held 10 bases outside the gene matches. Per the germline V gene, CDR1 is PRHDT and CDR2 is FYEKMQ (reference sequence). The CDR3 loop spans 17 amino acids. Here the CDR3 reads CASSLLGTGGLDTEAFF. As DNA, the CDR3 is TGTGCCAGCAGCCTCCTCGGGACAGGGGGCTTAGACACTGAAGCTTTCTTT.

Concerning this clonotype: A read error may account for a junction end that differs from germline. This chain uses TRBV20-1 with TRBJ2-6; D might be TRBD1 (5 bases). Per germline, CDR1 DFQATT and CDR2 SNEGSKA (reference sequence). The CDR3 runs to 15 residues. The DNA of the CDR3 is TGCAGTGCTGCTTCCCCCGACTCTGGGGCCAACGTCCCGACTTTC. This sequence encodes CSAASPDSGANVPTF.

The chain couples TRBV21-1 to TRBJ1-5. TRBV21-1 is reported as a pseudogene. The CDR3 consists of 16 residues. The CDR3 region has the DNA TGTGCCAGCAGCCCGGATCCGGCCTCCCTTAATAAGCCCCAGCATTTT. Its protein is CASSPDPASLNKPQHF.

The rearrangement joins TRBV10-3 to TRBJ2-3; D may be TRBD2 (6 bases). V gave up 11 bases and J gave up 1 base, with 22 bases separating them. This CDR3 is built from 16 residues. Germline V gene sequence: CDR1 ENHRY, CDR2 SYGVKD. The CDR3 here is CASKSLADAGTDTQYF. As DNA, the CDR3 is TGTGCCTCCAAGTCATTAGCGGATGCTGGCACAGATACGCAGTATTTT.